Sequencing of this T cell receptor (beta chain) was carried out in a study of cytomegalovirus exposure and HLA in healthy donors. Turning to the study itself: A prior study identified 110 million or so unique TCR beta sequences from roughly 180 million T cells.

The ends were cut back, 6 bases at V and 5 bases at J, with 11 bases in the middle. The CDR3 spans 13 residues. This clone was detected once. Its antigen is currently unknown. The PCR contained 60 Vbeta and 13 Jbeta primers. Profiling relied on immunoSEQ multiplex PCR, and the TCRdb table lists in-frame clones only, not all of them. This table holds approximately 220,000 clones, over 60% found once. Study observations and caveats: Among CMV-associated TCR beta chains, most appeared HLA-restricted in a later analysis. An assumption of roughly uniform sequencing depth across donors underlay the presence/absence analyses. Most sequenced TCRs were rare (though some public TCRs occurred in many donors).

The sample was PBMCs. This chain links TRBV23-1 with TRBJ2-1, with D perhaps matching TRBD2 (6 bases). TRBV23-1 belongs to the ORF category, with a function that is uncertain. The TCR comes from a man aged 18 to 35 in good health and CMV-seronegative. CDR3 residues: CASSPGVDNEQFF. The CDR3 coding sequence is TGCGCCAGCAGCCCGGGGGTCGACAATGAGCAGTTCTTC.